Listed below are T cell receptor beta chains from one sample, sequenced in a study of cytomegalovirus exposure and HLA in healthy donors. Produced via immunoSEQ multiplex PCR; TCRdb's table is partial and in-frame only. The data contain 200,000 or so clones, about four fifths of them singletons. Sequenced material: PBMCs. These TCRs come from a boy younger than 10 in good health and CMV-seronegative. Both conserved end residues are part of each CDR3. Each record gives: clone size, D gene, V gene, J gene, CDR3 DNA, CDR3 protein. The D gene is left open where the match is weak. Some rows mark clone size as missing; the rest say once, few, many or name a class of expanded clone.

abundance: NA
d_gene: NA
v_gene: TRBV9
j_gene: TRBJ2-2
CDR3nt: TGTGCCAGCAGCCGCAGCGGGTCGGGCACCGGGGAGCTGTTTTTT
CDR3aa: CASSRSGSGTGELFF

abundance: NA
d_gene: TRBD1
v_gene: TRBV5-8
j_gene: TRBJ1-1
CDR3nt: TGTGCCAGCCCCGACAGGGGCACTGAAGCTTTCTTT
CDR3aa: CASPDRGTEAFF

abundance: NA
d_gene: NA
v_gene: TRBV21-1
j_gene: TRBJ1-2
CDR3nt: NA
CDR3aa: CASSPMGGPLYGCTF

abundance: NA
d_gene: TRBD2
v_gene: TRBV4-2
j_gene: TRBJ2-5
CDR3nt: TGTGCCAGCAGTCTACTCAGCGGGGGGGCCAGGGAGACCCAGTACTTC
CDR3aa: CASSLLSGGARETQYF

abundance: NA
d_gene: TRBD2
v_gene: TRBV2
j_gene: TRBJ2-7
CDR3nt: TGTGCCAGCAGTCCAGGGGTGGGTAGCGGGAGCCTCCACCGCGGGGAGCAGTACTTC
CDR3aa: CASSPGVGSGSLHRGEQYF

abundance: NA
d_gene: TRBD1
v_gene: TRBV29-1
j_gene: TRBJ2-5
CDR3nt: TGCAGCGTAGTGACAGGGATAAAAGAGACCCAGTACTTC
CDR3aa: CSVVTGIKETQYF

abundance: NA
d_gene: TRBD1
v_gene: TRBV29-1
j_gene: TRBJ2-3
CDR3nt: TGCAGCGTTGGAGAGGGGACAGGGGGCACAGATACGCAGTATTTT
CDR3aa: CSVGEGTGGTDTQYF

abundance: few
d_gene: TRBD1
v_gene: TRBV7-2
j_gene: TRBJ2-1
CDR3nt: TGTGCCAGCAGCTTTAGACAGGGGAAGAATTCCTACAATGAGCAGTTCTTC
CDR3aa: CASSFRQGKNSYNEQFF

abundance: NA
d_gene: TRBD2
v_gene: TRBV13
j_gene: TRBJ2-3
CDR3nt: TGTGCCACTAACTGTCGGTCGGGGGGGGGTACAGATACGCAGTATTTT
CDR3aa: CATNCRSGGGTDTQYF

abundance: NA
d_gene: NA
v_gene: TRBV6-4
j_gene: TRBJ1-5
CDR3nt: TGTGCCAGCGGGGGGGGGAATCAGCCCCAGCATTTT
CDR3aa: CASGGGNQPQHF

abundance: NA
d_gene: NA
v_gene: TRBV7-3
j_gene: TRBJ2-1
CDR3nt: TGTGCCAGCAGCTCCCCGGCGGGGGTGGGGGGGGGCCGGTACAATGAGCAGTTCTTC
CDR3aa: CASSSPAGVGGGRYNEQFF

abundance: NA
d_gene: NA
v_gene: TRBV2
j_gene: TRBJ2-1
CDR3nt: TGTGCCAGCAGTGTAAGTAAACGGACTCCTCGCCTTAATGAGCAGTTCTTC
CDR3aa: CASSVSKRTPRLNEQFF

abundance: NA
d_gene: TRBD2
v_gene: TRBV9
j_gene: TRBJ2-3
CDR3nt: TGTGCCAGCAGCGTAGGACTAGCGGGGATCACAGATACGCAGTATTTT
CDR3aa: CASSVGLAGITDTQYF

abundance: NA
d_gene: NA
v_gene: TRBV18
j_gene: TRBJ2-5
CDR3nt: TGTGCCAGCTCACCAGGGGCGCCCCAAGAGACCCAGTACTTC
CDR3aa: CASSPGAPQETQYF

abundance: few
d_gene: TRBD1
v_gene: TRBV15
j_gene: TRBJ2-1
CDR3nt: TGTGCCACCAGCAGAGCGACAGGGGGTTATTGGGATGAGCAGTTCTTC
CDR3aa: CATSRATGGYWDEQFF

abundance: NA
d_gene: TRBD2
v_gene: TRBV5-1
j_gene: TRBJ2-1
CDR3nt: TGCGCCAGCAGCCGGGGACTAGCGGGGGGGCCAGGCGATGAGCAGTTCTTC
CDR3aa: CASSRGLAGGPGDEQFF

abundance: NA
d_gene: NA
v_gene: TRBV6-5
j_gene: TRBJ1-2
CDR3nt: TGTGCCAGCAGTTACCTCGCGGGCTCCTATGGCTACACCTTC
CDR3aa: CASSYLAGSYGYTF

abundance: NA
d_gene: TRBD1
v_gene: TRBV19
j_gene: TRBJ2-3
CDR3nt: TGTGCTTCTAGGGACAGGGTAGCAGATACGCAGTATTTT
CDR3aa: CASRDRVADTQYF

abundance: NA
d_gene: TRBD2
v_gene: TRBV18
j_gene: TRBJ2-1
CDR3nt: TGTGCCAGCTCACCTACTAGCGGGGGGGCATACAATGAGCAGTTCTTC
CDR3aa: CASSPTSGGAYNEQFF

abundance: once
d_gene: TRBD1
v_gene: TRBV2
j_gene: TRBJ2-2
CDR3nt: TGTGCCAGCAGTTCGGACAGGGGGGACGGGGAGCTGTTTTTT
CDR3aa: CASSSDRGDGELFF